Sequencing of this T cell receptor (beta chain) was carried out in a study of blood T cell repertoires in COVID-19. About the study: COVID-19 samples collected from the United States, Italy and Spain covered acute and convalescent phases. PBMCs, B-cell-depleted T cells, or T cells were the source of the cDNA or gDNA that made up the material.

During active infection, Seattle patients enrolled and were then monitored through disease. This CDR3 has 15 residues. CDR1 MNHEY and CDR2 SMNVEV come from the germline V gene (reference sequence). V was trimmed by 6 bases and J by 4 bases, leaving 16 bases between them. In the original workflow: Estimated nucleated cell counts came from reference gene primer amplification. TCRdb's table, derived via immunoSEQ multiplex PCR, lists solely in-frame clones and lacks some. V, J and clone size are those of that table, while D and trimming were read from the DNA. The sample contains 440,000 or so clones, about nine tenths of which appear only once.

This clonotype originated in a woman between 40 and 50 years old with COVID-19, enrolled during active disease. Sequenced: peripheral blood. This chain connects TRBV27 to TRBJ2-1, with a weak D call TRBD2 (6 bases). In DNA form, the CDR3 reads TGTGCCAGCAGCAGTGGCGGGAAATCTTACAATGAGCAGTTCTTC. Amino acids: CASSSGGKSYNEQFF.